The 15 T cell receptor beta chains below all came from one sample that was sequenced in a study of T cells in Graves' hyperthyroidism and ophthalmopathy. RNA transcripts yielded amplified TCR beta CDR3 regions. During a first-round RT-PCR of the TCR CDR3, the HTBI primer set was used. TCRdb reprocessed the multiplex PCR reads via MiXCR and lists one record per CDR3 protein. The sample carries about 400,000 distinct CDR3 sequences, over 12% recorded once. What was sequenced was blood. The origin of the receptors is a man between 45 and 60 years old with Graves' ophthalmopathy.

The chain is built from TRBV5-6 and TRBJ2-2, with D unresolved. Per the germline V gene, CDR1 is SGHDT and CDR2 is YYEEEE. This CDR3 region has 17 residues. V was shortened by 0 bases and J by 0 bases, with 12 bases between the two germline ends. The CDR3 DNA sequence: TGTGCCAGCAGCTTGGCGGTCGGCAGCCCGAACACCGGGGAGCTGTTTTTT. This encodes CASSLAVGSPNTGELFF.

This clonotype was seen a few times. As DNA, the CDR3 is TGTGCCAGCAGCCGAGCGACTAGCGGGAGGTACAATGAGCAGTTCTTC. This codes for CASSRATSGRYNEQFF. V usage is TRBV14 and J usage is TRBJ2-1; 13 bases are a match to TRBD2. V lost 4 bases, J lost 4 bases, and 4 bases stayed unmatched. The CDR3 has 16 residues. The germline V gene encodes CDR1 SGHDN and CDR2 FVKESK.

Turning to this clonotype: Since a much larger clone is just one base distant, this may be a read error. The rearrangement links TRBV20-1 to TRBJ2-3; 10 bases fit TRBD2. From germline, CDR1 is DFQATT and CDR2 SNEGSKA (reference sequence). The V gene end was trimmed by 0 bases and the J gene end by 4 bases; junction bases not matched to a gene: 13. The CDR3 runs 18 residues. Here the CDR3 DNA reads TGCAGTGCTAGAGATCCAAGGGCTAGCGGGAGTCACTCAGATACGCAGTATTTT. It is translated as CSARDPRASGSHSDTQYF.

Written as DNA, the CDR3 is TGCAGCGTGAGTAGGACCCATACCACTGAAGCTTTCTTT. It translates to CSVSRTHTTEAFF. The rearrangement links TRBV29-1 to TRBJ1-1; no clear D. The CDR3 sequence is 13 residues long. The germline gives CDR1 SQVTM, CDR2 ANQGSEA. V shed 6 bases and J shed 4 bases, with 15 bases lying between them.

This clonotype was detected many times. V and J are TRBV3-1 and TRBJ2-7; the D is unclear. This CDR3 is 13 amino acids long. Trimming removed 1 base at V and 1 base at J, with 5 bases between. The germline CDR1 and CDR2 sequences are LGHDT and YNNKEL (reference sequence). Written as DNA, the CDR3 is TGTGCCAGCAGCCAAGTGCGTTCCTACGAGCAGTACTTC. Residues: CASSQVRSYEQYF.

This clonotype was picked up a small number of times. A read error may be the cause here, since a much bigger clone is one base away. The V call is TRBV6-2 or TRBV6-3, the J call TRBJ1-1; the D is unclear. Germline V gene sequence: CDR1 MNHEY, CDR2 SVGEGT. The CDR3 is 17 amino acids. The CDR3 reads CASSSPSRAPMNSEAFF. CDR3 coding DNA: TGTGCCAGCAGTTCCCCTTCCCGGGCACCGATGAACAGTGAAGCTTTCTTT.

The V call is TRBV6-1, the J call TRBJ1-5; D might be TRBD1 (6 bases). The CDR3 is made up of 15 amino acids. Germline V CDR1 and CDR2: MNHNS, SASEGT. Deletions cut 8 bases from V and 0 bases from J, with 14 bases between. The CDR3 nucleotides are TGTGCCAGCCTGGATGACAGGCGTAGCAATCAGCCCCAGCATTTT. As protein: CASLDDRRSNQPQHF.

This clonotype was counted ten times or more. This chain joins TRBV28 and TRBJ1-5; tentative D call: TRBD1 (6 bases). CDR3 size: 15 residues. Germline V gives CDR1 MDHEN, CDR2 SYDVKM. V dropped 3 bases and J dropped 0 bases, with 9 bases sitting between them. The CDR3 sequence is CASSLIQGSNQPQHF. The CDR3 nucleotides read TGTGCCAGCAGTTTGATACAGGGTAGCAATCAGCCCCAGCATTTT.

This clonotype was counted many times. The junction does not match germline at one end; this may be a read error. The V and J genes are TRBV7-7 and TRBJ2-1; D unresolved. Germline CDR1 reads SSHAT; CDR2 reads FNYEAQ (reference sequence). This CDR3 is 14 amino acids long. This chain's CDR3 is CASSLDTLPAEQFF. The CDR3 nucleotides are TGTGCTAGCAGCCTAGACACCCTCCCGGCTGAGCAGTTCTTC.

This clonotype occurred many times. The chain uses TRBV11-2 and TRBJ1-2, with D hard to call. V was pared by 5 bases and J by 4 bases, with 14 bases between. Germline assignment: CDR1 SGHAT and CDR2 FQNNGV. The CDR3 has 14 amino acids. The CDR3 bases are TGTGCCAGCAGCGGACTGAGCGAGTTCTATGGCTACACCTTC. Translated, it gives CASSGLSEFYGYTF.

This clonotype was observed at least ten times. The CDR3 here is CASSRTGSGEQYF. CDR3 DNA sequence: TGTGCCAGCAGCCGGACAGGGAGTGGCGAGCAGTACTTC. The chain carries TRBV3-1 and TRBJ2-7, with 8 bases matching TRBD1. Trimming cost V 4 bases and J 6 bases; bases outside gene matches: 5. The germline gives CDR1 LGHDT, CDR2 YNNKEL (reference sequence). This CDR3 region has 13 residues.

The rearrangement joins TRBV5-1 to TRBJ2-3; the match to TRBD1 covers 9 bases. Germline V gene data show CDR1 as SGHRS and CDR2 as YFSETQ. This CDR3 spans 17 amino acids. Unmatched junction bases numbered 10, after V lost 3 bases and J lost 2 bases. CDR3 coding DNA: TGCGCCAGCAGCTCGACGGGACAGGGTCTAAACACAGATACGCAGTATTTT. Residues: CASSSTGQGLNTDTQYF.

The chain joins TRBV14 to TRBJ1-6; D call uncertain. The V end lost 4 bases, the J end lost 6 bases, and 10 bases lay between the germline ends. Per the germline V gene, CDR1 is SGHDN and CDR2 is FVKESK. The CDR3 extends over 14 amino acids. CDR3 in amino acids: CASSLGPLNSPLHF. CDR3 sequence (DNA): TGTGCCAGCAGCCTTGGGCCTCTTAATTCACCCCTCCACTTT. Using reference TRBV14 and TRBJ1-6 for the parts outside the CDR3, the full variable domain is EAGVTQFPSHSVIEKGQTVTLRCDPISGHDNLYWYRRVMGKEIKFLLHFVKESKQDESGMPNNRFLAERTGGTYSTLKVQPAELEDSGVYFCASSLGPLNSPLHFGNGTRLTVT.

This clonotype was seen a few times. CDR3 DNA: TGTGCCAGCAGCCTCAGCGGGAGTATGTCCTACAATGAGCAGTTCTTC. It specifies CASSLSGSMSYNEQFF. The genes are TRBV7-2 and TRBJ2-1; 8 bases line up with TRBD2. V dropped 5 bases and J dropped 1; count of bases not matched to a gene: 7. The germline V gene has CDR1 SGHTA and CDR2 FQGNSA. The CDR3 spans 16 residues.

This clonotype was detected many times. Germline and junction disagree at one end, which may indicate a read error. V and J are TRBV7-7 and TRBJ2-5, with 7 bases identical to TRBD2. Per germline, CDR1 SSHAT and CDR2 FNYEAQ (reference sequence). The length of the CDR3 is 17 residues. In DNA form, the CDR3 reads TGTGCTAGCAGCCTTAATGGCCTAGCGGTGAACCAAGAGACCCAGTACTTC. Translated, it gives CASSLNGLAVNQETQYF.